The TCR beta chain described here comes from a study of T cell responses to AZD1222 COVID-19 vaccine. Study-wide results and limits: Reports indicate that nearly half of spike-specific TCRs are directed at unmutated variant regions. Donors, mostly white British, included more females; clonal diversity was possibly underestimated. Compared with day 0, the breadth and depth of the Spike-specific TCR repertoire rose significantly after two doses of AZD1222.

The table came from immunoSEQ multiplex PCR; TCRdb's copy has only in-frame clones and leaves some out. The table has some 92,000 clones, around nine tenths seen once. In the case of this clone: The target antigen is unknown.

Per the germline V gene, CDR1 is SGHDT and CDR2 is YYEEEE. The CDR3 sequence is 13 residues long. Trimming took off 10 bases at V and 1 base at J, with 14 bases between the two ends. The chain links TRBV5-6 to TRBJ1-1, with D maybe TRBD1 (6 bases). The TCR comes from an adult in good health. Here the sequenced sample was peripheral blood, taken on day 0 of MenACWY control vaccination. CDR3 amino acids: CAGHQGRNTEAFF. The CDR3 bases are TGTGCCGGCCACCAGGGGAGGAACACTGAAGCTTTCTTT.